The 20 T cell receptor beta chains below were found in one sample sequenced in a study of CD8 T cells in Susac syndrome. With random hexamers, reverse transcription was performed on roughly 0.5 to 1 ug of RNA. A single record per CDR3 protein comes from TCRdb applying MiXCR to the immunoSEQ multiplex PCR reads. The table records around 160,000 distinct CDR3 sequences, just under 95% of them present only once. Source material: CD4+ T cells from PBMCs. All receptors derive from a human donor in good health.

J is TRBJ1-2 and V is TRBV4-3, with D unresolved. V dropped 4 bases and J dropped 3 bases, with 15 bases sitting between them. The CDR3 has 15 amino acids. Germline values: CDR1 LGHNA, CDR2 YSLEER. This chain's CDR3 is CASSRGRQTDYGYTF. In DNA, the CDR3 is TGCGCCAGCAGCCGAGGGCGGCAGACCGACTATGGCTACACCTTC.

This CDR3 is CASSPAGGGYTQYF. The CDR3 region has the DNA TGTGCCAGCAGCCCGGCGGGCGGGGGGTATACGCAGTATTTT. The chain employs TRBV3-1 and TRBJ2-3, with 8 bases fitting TRBD2. There are 14 residues in the CDR3. Germline CDR1 reads LGHDT; CDR2 reads YNNKEL (reference sequence). J was trimmed by 7 bases and V by 4 bases; bases with no gene match: 7.

V and J are TRBV27 and TRBJ2-5; the D is unclear. V was cut by 4 bases and J by 7 bases, with 16 bases left in between. The CDR3 length is 14 residues. Germline assignment: CDR1 MNHEY and CDR2 SMNVEV (reference sequence). The chain's CDR3 is CASSSSGSFATQYF. In DNA, the CDR3 is TGTGCCAGCAGTTCTTCCGGATCCTTCGCGACCCAGTACTTC.

The chain links TRBV24-1 to TRBJ1-2; D remains unclear. The CDR3 totals 11 residues. CDR1 KGHDR and CDR2 SFDVKD come from the germline V gene. V gave up 7 bases and J gave up 4 bases, with 6 bases separating them. This chain's CDR3 is CATSSAYGYTF. The CDR3 bases are TGTGCCACCAGCTCAGCCTATGGCTACACCTTC.

The chain uses TRBV12-3 or TRBV12-4 and TRBJ1-2; no firm D call. CDR3 length: 15 amino acids. Trimming removed 6 bases at V and 4 bases at J, with 18 bases between. Written as DNA, the CDR3 is TGTGCCAGCAGCCCTACTCAGGACGCGGGCTATGGCTACACCTTC. It encodes CASSPTQDAGYGYTF.

The rearrangement links TRBV27 to TRBJ2-7; the D gene could be TRBD1 or TRBD2 (6 bases each). Per germline, CDR1 MNHEY and CDR2 SMNVEV (reference sequence). V lost 6 bases and J 2 bases, leaving 20 bases between the germline ends. The CDR3 covers 16 residues. For the CDR3, the DNA is TGTGCCAGCAGACTTTATCCTGCGGGACAACCCTACGAGCAGTACTTC. Its translation is CASRLYPAGQPYEQYF.

This clonotype was found once. This chain uses TRBV20-1 with TRBJ2-5; tentative D call: TRBD2 (7 bases). This CDR3 region has 15 residues. V was shortened by 2 bases and J by 1 base, with 14 bases between the two germline ends. Germline lookup yields CDR1 DFQATT and CDR2 SNEGSKA (reference sequence). CDR3 sequence reads: CSARSPAGAQETQYF. The CDR3 nucleotides read TGCAGTGCTAGATCTCCGGCGGGGGCCCAAGAGACCCAGTACTTC.

The V and J genes are TRBV6-6 and TRBJ1-5, with D possibly TRBD1 on 5 matching bases. Germline V lookup: CDR1 MNHNY, CDR2 SVGAGI (reference sequence). The CDR3 loop spans 15 amino acids. V lost 2 bases to trimming and J lost 1 base, with 9 bases between them. The CDR3 reads CASSYETASNQPQHF. CDR3 nucleotides: TGTGCCAGCAGTTACGAGACAGCGAGCAATCAGCCCCAGCATTTT.

The chain employs TRBV3-1 and TRBJ2-7, with TRBD2 as a possible D gene (5 bases). The CDR3 is 15 amino acids. V was shortened by 3 bases and J by 3 bases, with 15 bases between the two germline ends. The germline CDR1 and CDR2 sequences are LGHDT and YNNKEL (reference sequence). The CDR3, as DNA: TGTGCCAGCAGCCAGGACTTGTCGCTTGGCTACGAGCAGTACTTC. Encoded protein: CASSQDLSLGYEQYF.

This chain connects TRBV30 to TRBJ1-4, with no clear D. The germline CDR1 and CDR2 sequences are GTSNPN and SVGIG (reference sequence). This CDR3 is built from 13 residues. V was shortened by 1 base and J by 7 bases, with 10 bases between the two germline ends. In nucleotides, the CDR3 is TGTGCCTGGAGTGGAGTTTTCGGTGAAAAACTGTTTTTT. It translates to CAWSGVFGEKLFF.

This clonotype was seen only once. CDR3 coding DNA: TGCGCCAGCAGCCAAGTAACCGGAGGGGGGAGCACAGATACGCAGTATTTT. As protein: CASSQVTGGGSTDTQYF. The chain couples TRBV4-3 to TRBJ2-3; possibly TRBD1 or TRBD2 for D (6 bases each). The CDR3 runs to 17 residues. Per germline, CDR1 LGHNA and CDR2 YSLEER. The V gene lost 1 base and the J gene lost 0 bases, with 14 bases spanning the gap.

V and J are TRBV15 and TRBJ1-1; no clear D gene. This CDR3 spans 13 amino acids. Germline values: CDR1 LNHNV, CDR2 YYDKDF (reference sequence). The V and J ends lost 0 bases and 6 bases respectively, with 8 bases between them. CDR3 bases: TGTGCCACCAGCAGAGACCGGGCCGCTGAAGCTTTCTTT. This gives the protein CATSRDRAAEAFF.

The chain links TRBV12-3 or TRBV12-4 to TRBJ1-2; 7 bases fit TRBD1. Losses at the gene ends were 7 bases for V and 5 bases for J; bases not matched to a gene: 13. The length of the CDR3 is 15 residues. CDR3: CASNPGQSVLYGYTF. CDR3 nucleotides: TGTGCCAGCAATCCGGGACAGTCAGTCTTATATGGCTACACCTTC.

This chain links TRBV3-1 with TRBJ2-3; no firm D call. The CDR3 has 11 amino acids. V shed 1 base and J shed 7 bases, with 3 bases lying between them. Per germline, CDR1 LGHDT and CDR2 YNNKEL (reference sequence). CDR3 DNA sequence: TGTGCCAGCAGCCAAGTTTATACGCAGTATTTT. This gives the protein CASSQVYTQYF.

The rearrangement links TRBV28 to TRBJ1-4; no definite D call. CDR3 size: 14 residues. Germline CDR1 MDHEN, CDR2 SYDVKM. The V and J ends lost 3 bases and 8 bases respectively, with 13 bases between them. The CDR3 bases are TGTGCCAGCAGTTTGAAGGGCCGGCAGGAAAAACTGTTTTTT. Its translation is CASSLKGRQEKLFF.

The genes are TRBV7-2 and TRBJ1-2, with no clear D. The CDR3 runs to 15 residues. CDR1 SGHTA and CDR2 FQGNSA come from the germline V gene. V was shortened by 5 bases and J by 1 base, with 14 bases between the two germline ends. Here the CDR3 reads CASSLRQVDNYGYTF. The CDR3 bases are TGTGCCAGCAGCCTGCGTCAGGTCGATAACTATGGCTACACCTTC.

The chain combines TRBV28 with TRBJ1-1, with D unclear. This CDR3 is built from 11 residues. The V gene lost 3 bases and the J gene lost 11 bases, with 10 bases spanning the gap. Germline-derived CDR1 and CDR2 are MDHEN and SYDVKM. CDR3 sequence reads: CASSLGFLAFF. In DNA, the CDR3 is TGTGCCAGCAGTTTGGGGTTTCTGGCTTTCTTT. Full variable domain (rest looked up from reference TRBV28 and TRBJ1-1): DVKVTQSSRYLVKRTGEKVFLECVQDMDHENMFWYRQDPGLGLRLIYFSYDVKMKEKGDIPEGYSVSREKKERFSLILESASTNQTSMYLCASSLGFLAFFGQGTRLTVV.

Here the CDR3 DNA reads TGTGCCAGCAGTTTGGGACAGGGAGAAAACGAGCAGTACTTC. Amino acids: CASSLGQGENEQYF. The rearrangement links TRBV27 to TRBJ2-7, with 9 bases lining up with TRBD1. The germline V gene has CDR1 MNHEY and CDR2 SMNVEV (reference sequence). V gave up 3 bases and J gave up 5 bases; unmatched junction bases: 5. The CDR3 loop spans 14 amino acids.

The chain has TRBV7-8 and TRBJ2-1; 7 nucleotides match TRBD2. CDR1 SGHVS and CDR2 FQNEAQ come from the germline V gene. The CDR3 totals 17 residues. The V and J ends lost 0 bases and 4 bases, in that order; junction bases with no gene match: 9. CDR3 loop: CASSLALRLAPYNEQFF. The DNA of the CDR3 is TGTGCCAGCAGCTTAGCCCTACGACTAGCCCCATACAATGAGCAGTTCTTC.

This chain links TRBV12-3 or TRBV12-4 with TRBJ1-5; D possibly corresponds to TRBD1 (5 bases). The CDR3 is 15 amino acids. V was trimmed by 3 bases and J by 2 bases, leaving 11 bases between them. CDR3 region: CASSFSGQGNQPQHF. As DNA, the CDR3 is TGTGCCAGCAGTTTCTCGGGGCAGGGCAATCAGCCCCAGCATTTT.